Following are 24 T cell receptor beta chains from one sample sequenced in a study of T cells in narcolepsy. Profiling relied on immunoSEQ multiplex PCR, and the TCRdb table lists in-frame clones only, not all of them. The table has about 31,000 clones, around 80% seen once; the top ten hold 1.2%. Source material: CD45RA- memory CD4+ T cells from PBMCs. These receptors came from a human donor with narcolepsy.

The table lists this clone with a count of one. Here the CDR3 DNA reads TGTGCCAGTAGTCGGGCTAGCGGGGGGGTGAATGAGCAGTTCTTC. Residues: CASSRASGGVNEQFF. The chain carries TRBV19 and TRBJ2-1; the match to TRBD2 covers 12 bases. J lost 7 bases, V lost 5 bases, and 6 bases had no gene match. The CDR3 covers 15 residues. The germline gives CDR1 LNHDA, CDR2 SQIVND (reference sequence).

The chain uses TRBV5-1 and TRBJ1-3; 9 bases map to TRBD1. This CDR3 has 16 residues. The V segment lost 4 bases and the J segment 0 bases; nucleotides outside the gene matches: 5. Germline V gene lookup returns CDR1 SGHRS and CDR2 YFSETQ. The CDR3 DNA reads as TGCGCCAGCAGCCCTACAGGGGGCGCCTCTGGAAACACCATATATTTT. This translates into CASSPTGGASGNTIYF.

This chain links TRBV25-1 with TRBJ1-2, with TRBD1 matching 8 bases. V lost 8 bases to trimming and J lost 2 bases; unmatched junction nucleotides: 7. The CDR3 extends over 14 amino acids. Germline values: CDR1 MGHDK, CDR2 SYGVNS. The CDR3 DNA sequence: TGTGCCAGCTGGGGGGCAGGGGGCAACTATGGCTACACCTTC. Translation gives CASWGAGGNYGYTF.

The J gene is TRBJ1-5, the V gene TRBV5-1; D call uncertain. Germline assignment: CDR1 SGHRS and CDR2 YFSETQ. CDR3 length equals 15 residues. The V end was cut by 5 bases, the J end by 8 bases, with 20 bases between. CDR3 nucleotide sequence: TGCGCCAGCAGGATTTCGACTTCTTCGGGTGAGCCCCAGCATTTT. Translated: CASRISTSSGEPQHF. The full variable domain, with the rest looked up from reference TRBV5-1 and TRBJ1-5, is KAGVTQTPRYLIKTRGQQVTLSCSPISGHRSVSWYQQTPGQGLQFLFEYFSETQRNKGNFPGRFSGRQFSNSRSEMNVSTLELGDSALYLCASRISTSSGEPQHFGDGTRLSIL.

The V and J genes are TRBV6-1 and TRBJ2-7; 9 bases line up with TRBD2. This CDR3 region has 14 residues. Germline CDR1 reads MNHNS; CDR2 reads SASEGT. V shed 8 bases and J 4 bases; nucleotides not matched to a gene: 9. The DNA of the CDR3 is TGTGCCAGCCAATCAAGCGGGAGGATTTACGAGCAGTACTTC. Its protein product is CASQSSGRIYEQYF.

Here the CDR3 DNA reads TGTGCCAGCAGCCGAGGACAGACAGAAGCTTTCTTT. Amino acids: CASSRGQTEAFF. The chain uses TRBV6-6 and TRBJ1-1; tentative D call: TRBD1 (6 bases). Germline CDR1 and CDR2: MNHNY and SVGAGI (reference sequence). Trimming took 6 bases from V and 8 from J, leaving 13 bases between them. CDR3 length: 12 amino acids.

The chain has TRBV2 and TRBJ1-1; D possibly corresponds to TRBD1 (6 bases). CDR1 is SNHLY, CDR2 FYNNEI, per germline. Trimming left V 7 bases short and J 5 bases short, with 14 bases between. CDR3 length: 13 residues. For the CDR3, the DNA is TGTGCCAGCACCCGGACAGAACGGACTGAAGCTTTCTTT. This translates into CASTRTERTEAFF.

This CDR3 is CASSQVGRMSSGANVLTF. The CDR3 DNA follows: TGTGCCAGCAGCCAGGTGGGACGTATGAGCTCTGGGGCCAACGTCCTGACTTTC. The chain carries TRBV4-2 and TRBJ2-6, with D perhaps being TRBD1 or TRBD2 (5 bases each). Germline V gene lookup returns CDR1 LGHNA and CDR2 YNFKEQ. The V gene lost 3 bases and the J gene lost 0 bases, with 15 bases spanning the gap. This CDR3 has 18 amino acids.

The chain links TRBV23-1 to TRBJ1-2; D not resolved. TRBV23-1 is classed as an ORF, of uncertain function. V dropped 4 bases and J dropped 1 base, with 13 bases sitting between them. CDR3 length: 15 amino acids. The CDR3 region has the DNA TGCGCCAGCAGTCCTTTGGAGGGATATAACTATGGCTACACCTTC. It is translated as CASSPLEGYNYGYTF.

V is TRBV5-4 and J is TRBJ2-7; weak D call: TRBD1 (6 bases). V lost 0 bases and J lost 7, with 17 bases in between. This CDR3 has 15 amino acids. CDR1 is SGHNT, CDR2 YYREEE, per germline (reference sequence). CDR3 sequence reads: CASSLGSYARGEQYF. The CDR3 DNA reads as TGTGCCAGCAGCTTGGGGTCCTACGCCAGGGGTGAGCAGTACTTC.

DNA for the CDR3: TGTGCCAGCAGCGGACAGGGGGCGAGCTATGGCTACACCTTC. Translation gives CASSGQGASYGYTF. V and J are TRBV6-5 and TRBJ1-2; 11 bases are shared with TRBD1. The germline V gene encodes CDR1 MNHEY and CDR2 SVGAGI. The CDR3 consists of 14 residues. V lost 6 bases and J lost 4; bases outside the gene matches: 4.

This chain connects TRBV5-6 to TRBJ2-5, with 8 bases aligning to TRBD2. This CDR3 is built from 15 residues. Unmatched junction bases numbered 10, after V lost 4 bases and J lost 5 bases. Germline loops: CDR1 SGHDT, CDR2 YYEEEE. This CDR3 is CASSHRGGAEETQYF. The CDR3 DNA reads as TGTGCCAGCAGCCACCGGGGGGGGGCCGAGGAGACCCAGTACTTC.

The chain couples TRBV6-5 to TRBJ2-7; D is perhaps TRBD1 (5 bases). The length of the CDR3 is 16 residues. V was pared by 2 bases and J by 2 bases, with 16 bases between. The V gene's germline CDR1 is MNHEY and CDR2 SVGAGI. Here the CDR3 reads CASSYNVWGRTYEQYF. CDR3 bases: TGTGCCAGCAGTTACAACGTGTGGGGCAGAACCTACGAGCAGTACTTC.

As concerns this clone: The same CDR3 arises from other DNA sequences in this sample as well. The chain carries TRBV6-5 and TRBJ2-7; no firm D call. From germline, CDR1 is MNHEY and CDR2 SVGAGI. The length of the CDR3 is 11 residues. V lost 6 bases to trimming and J lost 3 bases, with 6 bases between them. Here the CDR3 DNA reads TGTGCCAGCAGCCACAGCTACGAGCAGTACTTC. This translates into CASSHSYEQYF.

The rearrangement joins TRBV7-6 to TRBJ2-7, with a tentative D call TRBD2 (5 bases). There are 13 residues in the CDR3. Germline CDR1 SGHVS, CDR2 FNYEAQ. Trimming shortened V by 8 bases and J by 2 bases, and 13 bases separated the two germline ends. The CDR3: CASGARAPYEQYF. DNA of the CDR3: TGTGCCAGCGGAGCGAGGGCCCCCTACGAGCAGTACTTC.

This chain uses TRBV19 with TRBJ2-3, with a possible D match to TRBD2 (5 bases). This CDR3 has 15 residues. CDR1 is LNHDA and CDR2 is SQIVND in the germline V gene (reference sequence). The V end was cut by 0 bases, the J end by 2 bases, with 9 bases between. CDR3 sequence: CASSIDVAITDTQYF. In DNA, the CDR3 is TGTGCCAGTAGTATAGATGTAGCGATCACAGATACGCAGTATTTT. Together with reference TRBV19 and TRBJ2-3, the CDR3 gives the full variable domain: DGGITQSPKYLFRKEGQNVTLSCEQNLNHDAMYWYRQDPGQGLRLIYYSQIVNDFQKGDIAEGYSVSREKKESFPLTVTSAQKNPTAFYLCASSIDVAITDTQYFGPGTRLTVL.

The chain employs TRBV9 and TRBJ1-3, with TRBD1 matching 8 bases. The CDR3 runs 16 residues. After removal of 4 bases from V and 4 bases from J, the junction contained 10 bases not matched to a gene. The germline gives CDR1 SGDLS, CDR2 YYNGEE. The CDR3 sequence: CASSLTSGGTGNTIYF. CDR3 DNA: TGTGCCAGCAGCCTAACCTCAGGGGGCACAGGAAACACCATATATTTT.

The gene calls are TRBV5-1 and TRBJ2-7; D perhaps matches TRBD2 (5 bases). Trimming shortened V by 4 bases and J by 7 bases, and 12 bases separated the two germline ends. The CDR3 runs 12 residues. Germline-derived CDR1 and CDR2 are SGHRS and YFSETQ. CDR3 nucleotide sequence: TGCGCCAGCAGCCCTCGGGGTCTGGAGCAGTACTTC. Translated: CASSPRGLEQYF.

The CDR3 sequence is CASSRIEGGPVADTQYF. CDR3 nucleotide sequence: TGTGCCAGCAGTAGGATTGAAGGGGGGCCGGTTGCGGATACGCAGTATTTT. The chain couples TRBV25-1 to TRBJ2-3; D is perhaps TRBD1 or TRBD2 (6 bases each). Between the trimmed V and J ends, which lost 5 bases and 6 bases, there was a span of 24 bases. Germline CDR1 MGHDK, CDR2 SYGVNS. The CDR3 is made up of 17 amino acids.

The chain couples TRBV7-8 to TRBJ2-5; 7 bases are shared with TRBD2. Germline V lookup: CDR1 SGHVS, CDR2 FQNEAQ. V lost 0 bases and J lost 4; bases outside the gene matches: 2. This CDR3 is 14 amino acids long. CDR3 nucleotide sequence: TGTGCCAGCAGCTTAGCCTGGGAGGGAGAGACCCAGTACTTC. Translating it yields CASSLAWEGETQYF.

The J gene is TRBJ2-5, the V gene TRBV2; TRBD1 agrees at 8 bases. CDR1 is SNHLY and CDR2 is FYNNEI in the germline V gene. Trimming cost V 8 bases and J 7 bases; bases outside gene matches: 9. This CDR3 has 13 residues. CDR3 loop: CASGDRLRRTQYF. For the CDR3, the DNA is TGTGCCAGCGGGGACAGGCTTAGGCGGACCCAGTACTTC.

CDR3 region: CASSFMSGTDTQYF. CDR3 nucleotides: TGCGCCAGCAGCTTTATGAGCGGGACAGATACGCAGTATTTT. The V gene is TRBV5-1, the J gene TRBJ2-3; the D gene is possibly TRBD2 (6 bases). The CDR3 is made up of 14 amino acids. V lost 2 bases and J 3 bases, leaving 10 bases between the germline ends. The V gene's germline CDR1 is SGHRS and CDR2 YFSETQ.

This chain links TRBV29-1 with TRBJ2-7, with a tentative D call TRBD2 (5 bases). V lost 1 base and J 3 bases, leaving 10 bases between the germline ends. CDR3 length: 13 amino acids. CDR1 is SQVTM and CDR2 is ANQGSEA in the germline V gene. CDR3 protein: CSVEVMAGYEQYF. In DNA, the CDR3 is TGCAGCGTTGAAGTTATGGCGGGCTACGAGCAGTACTTC.

On this clone: This sample includes further DNA sequences coding for the same CDR3. This chain joins TRBV6-5 and TRBJ1-2, with unresolved D. Deletions cut 4 bases from V and 1 base from J, with 7 bases between. This CDR3 is 13 amino acids long. The V gene's germline CDR1 is MNHEY and CDR2 SVGAGI. Here the CDR3 reads CASSLTDNYGYTF. CDR3 DNA: TGTGCCAGCAGTTTAACAGATAACTATGGCTACACCTTC.